The present T cell receptor beta chain was sequenced within a study of cytomegalovirus exposure and HLA in healthy donors. Donors had nominal health at sampling but likely had unrecorded immune exposures. Broader study findings: Researchers catalogued some 160 TCR beta chains as cytomegalovirus-associated.

As to this clone: What it recognizes is unknown.

The germline V gene has CDR1 LGHNA and CDR2 YSLEER. The CDR3 consists of 14 residues. V dropped 0 bases and J dropped 6 bases, with 6 bases sitting between them. Both 60 Vbeta primers and 13 Jbeta primers went into the PCR. Libraries were prepared by immunoSEQ multiplex PCR; TCRdb keeps only in-frame clonotypes and omits some of them. The table records about 120,000 clones, about 70% of them present only once. This chain joins TRBV4-3 and TRBJ1-6; D is possibly TRBD1 (6 bases). The sequence came from a woman in her thirties in good health and CMV-seronegative. The sample comprised PBMCs. In DNA form, the CDR3 reads TGCGCCAGCAGCCAAGAACAGGGTAATTCACCCCTCCACTTT. Residues: CASSQEQGNSPLHF.